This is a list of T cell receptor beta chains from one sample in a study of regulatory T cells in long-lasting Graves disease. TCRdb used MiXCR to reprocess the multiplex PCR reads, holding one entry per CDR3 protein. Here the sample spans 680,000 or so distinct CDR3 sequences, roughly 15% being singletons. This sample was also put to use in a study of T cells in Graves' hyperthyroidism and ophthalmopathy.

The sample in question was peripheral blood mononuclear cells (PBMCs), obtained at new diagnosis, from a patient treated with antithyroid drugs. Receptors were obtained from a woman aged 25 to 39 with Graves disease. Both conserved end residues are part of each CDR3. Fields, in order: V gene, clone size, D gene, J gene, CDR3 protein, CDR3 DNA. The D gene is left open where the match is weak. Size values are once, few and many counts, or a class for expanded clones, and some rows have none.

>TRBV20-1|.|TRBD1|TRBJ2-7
CSAPLQGFYEQYF
TGCAGTGCCCCGTTACAGGGGTTCTACGAGCAGTACTTC
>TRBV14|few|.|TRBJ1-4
CASSVLGEKLFF
TGTGCCAGCAGCGTGTTAGGAGAAAAACTGTTTTTT
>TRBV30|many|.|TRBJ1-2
CAWTMGRYYGYTF
TGTGCCTGGACCATGGGACGGTACTATGGCTACACCTTC
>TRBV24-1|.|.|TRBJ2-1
CATSDRTPSGSSYNEQFF
TGTGCCACCAGTGATCGGACCCCCTCGGGGAGCTCCTACAATGAGCAGTTCTTC
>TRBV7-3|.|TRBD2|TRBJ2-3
CASSLSLAATDTQYF
TGTGCCAGCAGCTTATCTCTAGCGGCCACAGATACGCAGTATTTT
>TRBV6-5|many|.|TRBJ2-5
CASSYTGETQYF
TGTGCCAGCAGTTACACCGGAGAGACCCAGTACTTC
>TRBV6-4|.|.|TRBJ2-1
CASSSGETQFF
TGTGCCAGCAGTTCAGGGGAGACCCAGTTCTTC
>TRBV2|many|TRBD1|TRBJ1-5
CASRRDSYSNQPQHF
TGTGCCAGCAGGAGGGACAGCTATAGCAATCAGCCCCAGCATTTT
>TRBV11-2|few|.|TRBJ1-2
CASSLAGEGYGYTF
TGTGCCAGCAGCTTAGCTGGGGAGGGCTATGGCTACACCTTC
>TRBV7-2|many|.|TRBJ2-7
CASSPGVASSYEQYF
TGTGCCAGCAGCCCAGGGGTTGCGAGCTCCTACGAGCAGTACTTC
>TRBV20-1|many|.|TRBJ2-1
CSAVENNEQFF
TGCAGTGCTGTAGAAAACAATGAGCAGTTCTTC
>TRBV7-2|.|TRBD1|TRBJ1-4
CASSWTGDPNEKLFF
TGTGCCAGCAGCTGGACAGGGGACCCTAATGAAAAACTGTTTTTT
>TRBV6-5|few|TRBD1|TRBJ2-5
CASSSTGGRGETQYF
TGTGCCAGCAGTTCGACAGGGGGCCGAGGAGAGACCCAGTACTTC